The sample holds a few counts of the clone carrying this TCR beta chain. Its antigen is undetermined. CDR3 length equals 15 residues. The data were taken from a study of radiotherapy plus CTLA-4 blockade in lung cancer. Findings and caveats of the study: Expansion in blood of tumor-derived TCR clones was seen after radiotherapy plus ipilimumab. Increased serum interferon-beta after radiation also reportedly predicted response strongly.

In chemo-refractory metastatic non-small-cell lung cancer, patients got ipilimumab CTLA-4 blockade together with focal radiation. The protocol was immunoSEQ multiplex PCR, while the TCRdb copy is restricted to in-frame clones and leaves out a portion. This table holds 25,000 to 35,000 clones, about 70% found once. The chain uses TRBV21-1 and TRBJ2-2; the D segment call TRBD2 is taken from the table without a DNA check. TRBV21-1 is a known pseudogene. The TCR was taken from a human donor with non-small cell lung cancer whose response to radiotherapy plus ipilimumab could not be evaluated. Source: peripheral blood, taken from a patient treated with radiotherapy plus ipilimumab. The chain's CDR3 is CASSKGLPGTGELFF. The CDR3 nucleotides read TGTGCCAGCAGCAAGGGACTCCCCGGCACCGGGGAGCTGTTTTTT.